This TCR beta chain emerged from a study of T cell responses to AZD1222 COVID-19 vaccine. General observations from the study: When two AZD1222 doses had been given, Spike-specific TCR breadth and depth rose. All repertoire sampling was performed exclusively after the peak T cell response. White British donors predominated, females outnumbered males, and clonal diversity was possibly underestimated. Nearly half of unique spike-specific TCRs reportedly avoided B.1.351 and B.1.1.7 mutated regions.

The V gene lost 3 bases and the J gene lost 8 bases, with 13 bases spanning the gap. The CDR3 is 13 amino acids. Germline V gives CDR1 MNHNY, CDR2 SVGAGI (reference sequence). In its sample, this clone was seen once. Its antigen is currently unknown. TCRdb's copy holds only in-frame clones and misses some; the assay was immunoSEQ multiplex PCR. The sample holds 150,000 to 170,000 clones, over 85% seen once. The sequenced sample was peripheral blood, obtained on day 0 of AZD1222 vaccination. J is TRBJ1-2 and V is TRBV6-6, with D uncertain. This receptor was taken from an adult in good health. The CDR3 nucleotides are TGTGCCAGCAGTTATCTGATCGATGGGGGCTACACCTTC. Protein sequence: CASSYLIDGGYTF.